The text below deals with one T cell receptor beta chain. Ten or more counts support this clonotype. The antigen it binds to is not known. No base qualities exist here, and no much larger clone lies one base off it. Libraries were built with PCR. The data were produced on an Illumina HiSeq 2500. TCR libraries were prepared with molecular barcoding, using unique molecular identifiers to normalize TCRbeta repertoire quantification. The public reads were quality trimmed at Q25 with fastp and then assembled into clones with MiXCR by TCRdb, keeping productive beta chains. For every CDR3 protein sequence, its rows merge into one entry that carries the most common genes and DNA. Recorded for this sample are 40,000 to 60,000 distinct CDR3 sequences; around 8.8% of them occurred a single time. 25% to 30% of the sample is in the top ten clones. What the time point label conveys for this sample: day 60 (about 2 months) after transplantation. What this sample's treatment or condition label stands for: allogeneic hematopoietic cell transplantation with graft depleted of TCRalphabeta T cells and CD19 B cells. The children who served as transplant recipients had been given grafts of TCRalphabeta/CD19-depleted allogeneic hematopoietic cells.

This sample was taken from a study of T-cell reconstitution after alpha-beta-depleted transplantation in children (dated by TCRdb to 2016 to 2017). A note on the overall study: T-cell immune reconstitution after TCRalphabeta/CD19-depleted allogeneic hematopoietic cell transplantation in children was quantitatively tracked in the study by means of TCR repertoire profiling. Beyond this particular receptor, the publication reports: In some patients, high TCRbeta diversity at day 60 was attributed to recipient T cells and intrathymic progenitors that had survived conditioning. Hyperexpanded clone frequencies declined over subsequent months; after one year, T-cell counts and TCRbeta diversity were mostly attributed to newly produced T cells. The apparently early recovery of alphabetaT-cell counts about two months after transplant reportedly depended on only several hundred rapidly expanded clones that came from non-depleted graft cells.

This TCR came from a male patient aged 2-15 years who had a stem cell transplant for chronic granulomatous disease, so the T cells may come from the graft donor. The material sequenced was PBMCs, mostly from graft donor cells, taken 60 days after TCRalphabeta/CD19-depleted stem cell transplant.

The CDR3 here reads CASSLFSVPGQAFSYEQYF. DNA sequence: TGTGCCAGCAGTTTATTCAGTGTGCCGGGACAGGCTTTCTCCTACGAGCAGTACTTC. The rearranged segments are TRBV28 and TRBJ2-7; TRBD1 lines up with 8 middle nucleotides. The CDR3 has 19 amino acids, counting the end cysteine and phenylalanine. The CDR3 DNA has 57 bases and is translated from base 1. Compared with germline, V lacks 1 base and J lacks 0 bases; bases without a gene match: 14. CDR1 and CDR2 are drawn from the germline V gene: MDHEN, SYDVKM.